This T cell receptor beta chain was obtained from a study of blood T cell repertoires in COVID-19. Study at large: COVID-19 samples collected from the United States, Italy and Spain covered acute and convalescent phases. Sources were T cells, B-cell-depleted T cells, or PBMCs; the material itself was cDNA or gDNA.

As originally analysed: Reference gene primer amplification yielded estimated nucleated cell counts. The table came from immunoSEQ multiplex PCR; TCRdb's copy has only in-frame clones and leaves some out. V and J calls and clone size are as listed in that table; D and trimming were resolved from the DNA. The data contain under 250,000 clones, 80% to 85% of them singletons. V was cut by 5 bases and J by 6 bases, with 11 bases left in between. Germline assignment: CDR1 SGHAT and CDR2 FQDESV (reference sequence). The CDR3 loop spans 13 amino acids. The chain is built from TRBV11-1 and TRBJ1-5; D ambiguous. The sequence was obtained from a man in his forties with acute or convalescent COVID-19. Sequencing input: peripheral blood. Written as DNA, the CDR3 is TGTGCCAGCAGCCGCGGGGTCGGTCAGCCCCAGCATTTT. Protein product: CASSRGVGQPQHF.